A selection of T cell receptor beta chains follows, all from one sample in a study of blood T cell repertoires in COVID-19. Assay: immunoSEQ multiplex PCR; the TCRdb copy retains only in-frame clones and omits some. The data contain 150,000 to 200,000 clones, roughly 82% of them seen just once; the ten biggest clones take up approximately 6.8%. Sequenced: peripheral blood. These receptors all stem from a woman in her thirties or forties with COVID-19, enrolled during active disease. CDR3s include the opening cysteine and the closing phenylalanine or tryptophan. The order of the fields is CDR3 protein, CDR3 DNA, clone size, D gene, J gene, V gene. The D gene is left open where the match is weak. For some rows the clone size is stated as once, few or many, or as a class when expanded; others skip it.

CASTRGDTEAFF | TGCGCCAGCACCCGGGGGGACACTGAAGCTTTCTTT | . | . | TRBJ1-1 | TRBV5-1
CASSPGQGGEKLFF | TGTGCCAGCAGTCCGGGACAGGGGGGTGAAAAACTGTTTTTT | once | TRBD1 | TRBJ1-4 | TRBV2
CASSEARLATQSSYNEQFF | TGTGCCAGCAGTGAAGCCCGACTAGCGACTCAGAGCTCCTACAATGAGCAGTTCTTC | . | TRBD2 | TRBJ2-1 | TRBV6-1
CASSLDGASGNTIYF | TGCGCCAGCAGCTTGGATGGAGCTTCTGGAAACACCATATATTTT | . | . | TRBJ1-3 | TRBV5-1
CASSQNTEAFF | TGTGCCAGCAGCCAGAACACTGAAGCTTTCTTT | . | . | TRBJ1-1 | TRBV5-8
CASSLGTYLAKNIQYF | TGTGCCAGCAGCTTGGGGACATATCTAGCCAAAAACATTCAGTACTTC | . | . | TRBJ2-4 | TRBV5-8
CASSWQGHYQETQYF | TGTGCCAGCAGCTGGCAGGGCCATTACCAAGAGACCCAGTACTTC | . | . | TRBJ2-5 | TRBV5-6
CATSGGQNPLSGANVLTF | TGTGCCACCAGCGGGGGACAGAATCCTCTCTCTGGGGCCAACGTCCTGACTTTC | . | TRBD1 | TRBJ2-6 | TRBV15
CASSSDGGGTDTQYF | TGTGCCAGCAGCTCAGATGGGGGGGGCACAGATACGCAGTATTTT | . | TRBD2 | TRBJ2-3 | TRBV7-3
CASSLDQGLGSTDTQYF | TGTGCCAGCAGCTTGGATCAGGGACTAGGAAGCACAGATACGCAGTATTTT | . | TRBD2 | TRBJ2-3 | TRBV5-4
CASMEERPSNEQFF | TGTGCCAGCATGGAGGAGCGTCCCTCCAATGAGCAGTTCTTC | . | . | TRBJ2-1 | TRBV7-2
CASSYFERPRDYYNEQFF | TGTGCCAGCAGTTATTTCGAACGCCCCCGGGACTATTACAATGAGCAGTTCTTC | . | TRBD2 | TRBJ2-1 | TRBV27
CASSEALRTVTDTQYF | TGTGCCAGCAGTGAAGCGCTGCGGACAGTCACAGATACGCAGTATTTT | . | . | TRBJ2-3 | TRBV6-1
CASSGSGDEAFF | TGCGCCAGCAGCGGGAGCGGGGATGAAGCTTTCTTT | . | . | TRBJ1-1 | TRBV5-1
CAISVGQGHYNSPLHF | TGTGCCATCAGTGTCGGACAGGGACATTATAATTCACCCCTCCACTTT | few | TRBD1 | TRBJ1-6 | TRBV10-3
CSASRLAEQFF | TGCAGTGCTAGTCGGCTAGCGGAGCAGTTCTTC | . | . | TRBJ2-1 | TRBV20-1
CASSKQGNGEQFF | TGTGCCAGCAGCAAACAGGGGAACGGTGAGCAGTTCTTC | . | TRBD1 | TRBJ2-1 | TRBV7-3
CASRGTPGRTEAFF | TGTGCCAGCAGAGGCACTCCAGGGAGGACTGAAGCTTTCTTT | . | . | TRBJ1-1 | TRBV2
CASSVTAETQYF | TGCGCCAGCAGTGTGACAGCAGAGACCCAGTACTTC | once | . | TRBJ2-5 | TRBV10-2
CASSFETAYNEQFF | TGTGCCAGCAGCTTTGAGACAGCCTACAATGAGCAGTTCTTC | . | . | TRBJ2-1 | TRBV7-9
CASSQEDRGAQNEQFF | TGCGCCAGCAGCCAGGAGGACAGGGGCGCCCAAAATGAGCAGTTCTTC | . | TRBD1 | TRBJ2-1 | TRBV4-1
CASSRTSGVYNEQFF | TGTGCCAGCAGCCGTACTAGCGGGGTCTACAATGAGCAGTTCTTC | . | TRBD2 | TRBJ2-1 | TRBV3-1/TRBV3-2
CVTPRFTGELFF | TGTGTCACTCCTCGTTTCACCGGGGAGCTGTTTTTT | . | . | TRBJ2-2 | TRBV2
CASSPGLGSGKAFF | TGTGCCAGCTCACCGGGCTTGGGTAGTGGAAAAGCTTTCTTT | . | . | TRBJ1-1 | TRBV18
CALAPTNTGELFF | TGTGCGTTAGCGCCAACGAACACCGGGGAGCTGTTTTTT | . | . | TRBJ2-2 | TRBV30
CASSERGRTEAFF | TGTGCCAGCAGTGAAAGGGGGCGAACTGAAGCTTTCTTT | . | TRBD1 | TRBJ1-1 | TRBV6-1
CATGGRNNNEQFF | TGTGCCACGGGGGGGCGTAACAACAATGAGCAGTTCTTC | . | . | TRBJ2-1 | TRBV24-1
CASSPNPNQRTGELFF | TGTGCCAGCAGCCCCAACCCCAACCAACGGACCGGGGAGCTGTTTTTT | once | . | TRBJ2-2 | TRBV7-3
CASSPKGTSGSWGNEQFF | TGTGCCAGTAGTCCAAAGGGGACTAGCGGGAGTTGGGGCAATGAGCAGTTCTTC | . | TRBD2 | TRBJ2-1 | TRBV19
CASSRTIPSNQPQHF | TGTGCCAGCAGTCGGACTATACCTAGCAATCAGCCCCAGCATTTT | . | . | TRBJ1-5 | TRBV6-5
CASSMDSRETQYF | TGTGCCAGTAGTATGGACAGCAGGGAGACCCAGTACTTC | . | . | TRBJ2-5 | TRBV19
CASRQRTSGSYEQYF | TGTGCCAGCAGGCAACGGACTAGCGGCTCCTACGAGCAGTACTTC | . | TRBD2 | TRBJ2-7 | TRBV28
CASSTGGLTLYGYTF | TGTGCCAGCAGTACAGGGGGACTCACCCTCTATGGCTACACCTTC | . | TRBD1 | TRBJ1-2 | TRBV9
CASGLTGRGIYEQYF | TGCGCCAGCGGACTGACAGGGAGAGGAATCTACGAGCAGTACTTC | . | TRBD1 | TRBJ2-7 | TRBV10-2
CASSWEEAGSSYNEQFF | TGTGCCAGCAGTTGGGAAGAAGCGGGGAGCTCCTACAATGAGCAGTTCTTC | . | TRBD2 | TRBJ2-1 | TRBV2
CASSGRLRGETQYF | TGTGCCAGCAGTGGGCGCTTAAGGGGGGAGACCCAGTACTTC | . | . | TRBJ2-5 | TRBV2
CASSSLTSGRGDEQYF | TGTGCCAGCAGTTCCTTGACTAGCGGCCGGGGAGACGAGCAGTACTTC | once | TRBD2 | TRBJ2-7 | TRBV6-6